The rows below give T cell receptor beta chains drawn from one sample of a study of blood T cell repertoires in COVID-19. Clones were read by immunoSEQ multiplex PCR, and TCRdb kept only the in-frame ones, dropping some. Of about 330,000 clones detected, around four fifths appear once; the ten largest clones hold 1.2%. The sample comprised peripheral blood. These TCRs come from a woman between 45 and 60 years old with acute or convalescent COVID-19. The CDR3 runs from the conserved cysteine through the conserved F or W. Fields, in order: J gene, V gene, clone size, D gene, CDR3 DNA, CDR3 protein. The D gene is left open where the match is weak. Clone size, where shown, is once, few, many, or a class for clones that have expanded.

j_gene: TRBJ2-3
v_gene: TRBV5-1
abundance: NA
d_gene: NA
CDR3nt: TGCGCCAGCAGCTTGAAACCCCGGGACACAGGAACAGATACGCAGTATTTT
CDR3aa: CASSLKPRDTGTDTQYF

j_gene: TRBJ2-1
v_gene: TRBV14
abundance: once
d_gene: NA
CDR3nt: TGTGCCAGCAGCCGAGGTGACAGGCGGCCCCAGTTCTTC
CDR3aa: CASSRGDRRPQFF

j_gene: TRBJ1-2
v_gene: TRBV5-4
abundance: NA
d_gene: TRBD1
CDR3nt: TGTGCCAGCAGCCGGGACAGCTATGGCTACACCTTC
CDR3aa: CASSRDSYGYTF

j_gene: TRBJ1-5
v_gene: TRBV30
abundance: NA
d_gene: TRBD1
CDR3nt: TGTGCCTGGAGTACTGGGACAGGGGGTTATCAGCCCCAGCATTTT
CDR3aa: CAWSTGTGGYQPQHF

j_gene: TRBJ2-5
v_gene: TRBV7-2
abundance: NA
d_gene: NA
CDR3nt: TGTGCCAGCAGCTCGCAGGGTAGTCAAGAGACCCAGTACTTC
CDR3aa: CASSSQGSQETQYF

j_gene: TRBJ1-3
v_gene: TRBV10-3
abundance: NA
d_gene: NA
CDR3nt: TGTGCCATCAGAGGAGGATCTGGAAACACCATATATTTT
CDR3aa: CAIRGGSGNTIYF

j_gene: TRBJ1-3
v_gene: TRBV5-1
abundance: NA
d_gene: TRBD1
CDR3nt: TGCGCCAGCAGCTTGGAGGGGACAGGGGGTTCTGGCTCTGGAAACACCATATATTTT
CDR3aa: CASSLEGTGGSGSGNTIYF

j_gene: TRBJ2-3
v_gene: TRBV5-1
abundance: NA
d_gene: TRBD2
CDR3nt: TGCGCCAGCAGCGGCGGGAGATGGAAAACAGATACGCAGTATTTT
CDR3aa: CASSGGRWKTDTQYF

j_gene: TRBJ1-2
v_gene: TRBV2
abundance: few
d_gene: TRBD1
CDR3nt: TGTGCCACCTTGGGGACAGGGAAGGGTGGCTACACCTTC
CDR3aa: CATLGTGKGGYTF

j_gene: TRBJ1-1
v_gene: TRBV10-3
abundance: NA
d_gene: TRBD1
CDR3nt: TGTGCCATCAGTGAGCTGGACAGGGGGCTCACTGAAGCTTTCTTT
CDR3aa: CAISELDRGLTEAFF

j_gene: TRBJ2-1
v_gene: TRBV15
abundance: NA
d_gene: TRBD1
CDR3nt: TGTGCCACCCGGAATGACAGGGGTTCCTACAATGAGCAGTTCTTC
CDR3aa: CATRNDRGSYNEQFF

j_gene: TRBJ1-3
v_gene: TRBV19
abundance: NA
d_gene: TRBD1
CDR3nt: TGTGCCAGTTCGGGACAGTACTCTGGAAACACCATATATTTT
CDR3aa: CASSGQYSGNTIYF

j_gene: TRBJ1-2
v_gene: TRBV29-1
abundance: once
d_gene: NA
CDR3nt: TGCAGCGTTGCCGGGACTGCCTATGGCTACACCTTC
CDR3aa: CSVAGTAYGYTF

j_gene: TRBJ2-3
v_gene: TRBV5-1
abundance: NA
d_gene: TRBD2
CDR3nt: TGCGCCAGCAGTTCCGGACTAGCGATTAGCACAGATACGCAGTATTTT
CDR3aa: CASSSGLAISTDTQYF

j_gene: TRBJ2-5
v_gene: TRBV7-2
abundance: NA
d_gene: TRBD2
CDR3nt: TGTGCCAGCAGCTTTTTTAGCGGGGAAGAGACCCAGTACTTC
CDR3aa: CASSFFSGEETQYF

j_gene: TRBJ2-5
v_gene: TRBV9
abundance: NA
d_gene: NA
CDR3nt: TGTGCCAGTACTCAGGGTGACCAAGAGACCCAGTACTTC
CDR3aa: CASTQGDQETQYF

j_gene: TRBJ1-1
v_gene: TRBV9
abundance: NA
d_gene: NA
CDR3nt: TGTGCCAGCAGCGTGAACGGGGGCACTGAAGCTTTCTTT
CDR3aa: CASSVNGGTEAFF

j_gene: TRBJ1-3
v_gene: TRBV2
abundance: NA
d_gene: NA
CDR3nt: TGTGCCAGCCAACCCGGCGGGTGGTCTGGAAACACCATATATTTT
CDR3aa: CASQPGGWSGNTIYF

j_gene: TRBJ1-5
v_gene: TRBV12-5
abundance: NA
d_gene: NA
CDR3nt: TGTGCTAGTGGTTTCCAGGGCAATCAGCCCCAGCATTTT
CDR3aa: CASGFQGNQPQHF

j_gene: TRBJ1-1
v_gene: TRBV20-1
abundance: NA
d_gene: TRBD1
CDR3nt: TGCAGTGCTAGTAACGCACAGGGGCGGGGTACTGAAGCTTTCTTT
CDR3aa: CSASNAQGRGTEAFF

j_gene: TRBJ1-1
v_gene: TRBV30
abundance: NA
d_gene: NA
CDR3nt: TGTGCCTGGAGTCCCTCCCTCTCCCCTCCGACAGATGCCACTGAAGCTTTCTTT
CDR3aa: CAWSPSLSPPTDATEAFF

j_gene: TRBJ2-3
v_gene: TRBV11-2
abundance: NA
d_gene: NA
CDR3nt: TGTGCCAGCAGCCCACTACTCGCGAGCAGCTACACAGATACGCAGTATTTT
CDR3aa: CASSPLLASSYTDTQYF

j_gene: TRBJ1-2
v_gene: TRBV6-4
abundance: NA
d_gene: TRBD1
CDR3nt: TGTGCCAGCAGTGAATACGGACAGGTTAACTATGGCTACACCTTC
CDR3aa: CASSEYGQVNYGYTF

j_gene: TRBJ2-3
v_gene: TRBV19
abundance: NA
d_gene: NA
CDR3nt: TGTGCCACTCAACAGGGGACTAGCACAGATACGCAGTATTTT
CDR3aa: CATQQGTSTDTQYF

j_gene: TRBJ1-1
v_gene: TRBV24-1
abundance: few
d_gene: TRBD1
CDR3nt: TGTGCCACCAGCGAACAAAGGGGGCCCGGCACTGAAGCTTTCTTT
CDR3aa: CATSEQRGPGTEAFF

j_gene: TRBJ1-1
v_gene: TRBV6-5
abundance: NA
d_gene: NA
CDR3nt: TGTGCCAGCAGTAACCCCGGGACAACCATTTGGGCTTTCTTT
CDR3aa: CASSNPGTTIWAFF

j_gene: TRBJ1-1
v_gene: TRBV11-2
abundance: NA
d_gene: NA
CDR3nt: TGTGCCAGCAGCCTAGTCCGGGTCTTGGGGAACACTGAAGCTTTCTTT
CDR3aa: CASSLVRVLGNTEAFF

j_gene: TRBJ2-1
v_gene: TRBV2
abundance: once
d_gene: TRBD2
CDR3nt: TGTGCCAGTTTAACTAGCGGGGGGGGTAGTGAGCAGTTCTTC
CDR3aa: CASLTSGGGSEQFF

j_gene: TRBJ2-5
v_gene: TRBV7-2
abundance: few
d_gene: NA
CDR3nt: TGTGCCAGCAGTCTAGGGGGCCAAGAGACCCAGTACTTC
CDR3aa: CASSLGGQETQYF

j_gene: TRBJ2-5
v_gene: TRBV3-1/TRBV3-2
abundance: NA
d_gene: NA
CDR3nt: TGTGCCAGCAGCCAAGCAGGGGAATTGGGAGAGACCCAGTACTTC
CDR3aa: CASSQAGELGETQYF

j_gene: TRBJ2-1
v_gene: TRBV5-1
abundance: once
d_gene: NA
CDR3nt: TGCGCCAGCAGCTCTCCACAGGATGTGATTCTTTCGAATGAGCAGTTCTTC
CDR3aa: CASSSPQDVILSNEQFF

j_gene: TRBJ1-1
v_gene: TRBV7-9
abundance: few
d_gene: TRBD1
CDR3nt: TGTGCCAGCAGCTTCCAGCAGGGGGGCACTGAAGCTTTCTTT
CDR3aa: CASSFQQGGTEAFF